This is a list of T cell receptor beta chains from one sample in a study of shared clonotypes between healthy human individuals. Sequenced by immunoSEQ multiplex PCR; TCRdb stores in-frame clones only, minus some. The table includes about 480,000 clones, about 75% detected once. Sample: PBMCs. The source of these receptors is a woman in her 40s in good health. Some clones in this sample may be carry-over from other donors' samples. The CDR3 runs from the conserved cysteine through the conserved F or W. The D gene is left open where the match is weak. Clone size is stated in some rows and not others, as once, few, many or a class when expanded.

j_call: TRBJ2-1
d_call: TRBD1
clone_size: .
cdr3_length: 16
v_call: TRBV7-3
cdr3_aa: CASSDKTGGSYNEQFF
cdr3_nt: TGTGCCAGCAGCGATAAGACAGGGGGCTCCTACAATGAGCAGTTCTTC

j_call: TRBJ1-3
d_call: TRBD1
clone_size: .
cdr3_length: 13
v_call: TRBV19
cdr3_aa: CASYDRDGNTIYF
cdr3_nt: TGTGCCAGTTACGACAGGGACGGAAACACCATATATTTT

j_call: TRBJ2-2
d_call: TRBD2
clone_size: .
cdr3_length: 16
v_call: TRBV18
cdr3_aa: CASSPNLAGDTGELFF
cdr3_nt: TGTGCCAGCTCACCAAACCTGGCGGGGGACACCGGGGAGCTGTTTTTT

j_call: TRBJ2-7
d_call: .
clone_size: .
cdr3_length: 12
v_call: TRBV6-1
cdr3_aa: CASRQVGLEQYF
cdr3_nt: TGTGCCAGCAGACAGGTAGGGCTCGAGCAGTACTTC

j_call: TRBJ2-2
d_call: TRBD1
clone_size: once
cdr3_length: 16
v_call: TRBV6-6
cdr3_aa: CASSYSPDRAGGELFF
cdr3_nt: TGTGCCAGCAGTTACTCCCCGGACAGGGCGGGCGGGGAGCTGTTTTTT

j_call: TRBJ1-1
d_call: .
clone_size: .
cdr3_length: 13
v_call: TRBV19
cdr3_aa: CATRAGPNTEAFF
cdr3_nt: TGTGCCACCCGGGCCGGGCCGAACACTGAAGCTTTCTTT

j_call: TRBJ2-1
d_call: .
clone_size: .
cdr3_length: 15
v_call: TRBV7-9
cdr3_aa: CASSRTRSGGNEQFF
cdr3_nt: TGTGCCAGCAGCCGGACTCGGAGTGGCGGCAATGAGCAGTTCTTC

j_call: TRBJ1-1
d_call: .
clone_size: .
cdr3_length: 17
v_call: TRBV23-1
cdr3_aa: CASSHKRRAGRNTEAFF
cdr3_nt: TGCGCCAGCAGTCATAAACGCAGGGCGGGGAGGAACACTGAAGCTTTCTTT

j_call: TRBJ1-5
d_call: .
clone_size: .
cdr3_length: 14
v_call: TRBV28
cdr3_aa: CASSPPPSNQPQHF
cdr3_nt: TGTGCCAGCAGCCCCCCTCCTAGCAATCAGCCCCAGCATTTT

j_call: TRBJ2-3
d_call: TRBD1
clone_size: .
cdr3_length: 14
v_call: TRBV2
cdr3_aa: CASSSQGGEGTQYF
cdr3_nt: TGTGCCAGCAGTTCACAGGGGGGAGAAGGTACGCAGTATTTT

j_call: TRBJ2-7
d_call: .
clone_size: .
cdr3_length: 15
v_call: TRBV18
cdr3_aa: CASSPPVARVYEQYF
cdr3_nt: TGTGCCAGCTCACCACCGGTGGCCAGGGTCTACGAGCAGTACTTC

j_call: TRBJ2-7
d_call: TRBD1
clone_size: .
cdr3_length: 14
v_call: TRBV10-2
cdr3_aa: CASRGTGGSYEQYF
cdr3_nt: TGCGCCAGCAGGGGGACAGGGGGATCCTACGAGCAGTACTTC

j_call: TRBJ2-5
d_call: TRBD1
clone_size: .
cdr3_length: 14
v_call: TRBV5-1
cdr3_aa: CASSLATGDETQYF
cdr3_nt: TGCGCCAGCAGCTTGGCGACAGGGGATGAGACCCAGTACTTC

j_call: TRBJ2-7
d_call: TRBD2
clone_size: .
cdr3_length: 17
v_call: TRBV4-1
cdr3_aa: CASSRLTSGRRPLEQYF
cdr3_nt: TGCGCCAGCAGCCGGCTTACTAGCGGGAGGAGGCCCCTCGAGCAGTACTTC

j_call: TRBJ2-7
d_call: TRBD2
clone_size: .
cdr3_length: 16
v_call: TRBV29-1
cdr3_aa: CSVELSGTSGRREQYF
cdr3_nt: TGCAGCGTTGAGCTGTCAGGGACTAGCGGGAGGAGGGAGCAGTACTTC

j_call: TRBJ2-5
d_call: TRBD2
clone_size: .
cdr3_length: 13
v_call: TRBV28
cdr3_aa: CTSGGYEGETQYF
cdr3_nt: TGTACCAGCGGGGGTTACGAAGGGGAGACCCAGTACTTC

j_call: TRBJ1-2
d_call: .
clone_size: .
cdr3_length: 13
v_call: TRBV6-6
cdr3_aa: CASSYVTGYGYTF
cdr3_nt: TGTGCCAGCAGTTACGTGACAGGCTATGGCTACACCTTC

j_call: TRBJ2-1
d_call: .
clone_size: .
cdr3_length: 13
v_call: TRBV27
cdr3_aa: CASGAGLYNEQFF
cdr3_nt: TGTGCCAGTGGCGCGGGGCTATACAATGAGCAGTTCTTC

j_call: TRBJ1-4
d_call: .
clone_size: .
cdr3_length: 17
v_call: TRBV6-1
cdr3_aa: CASSEVGSLAPNEKLFF
cdr3_nt: TGTGCCAGCAGTGAAGTCGGCAGTTTGGCGCCTAATGAAAAACTGTTTTTT

j_call: TRBJ2-3
d_call: TRBD1
clone_size: .
cdr3_length: 16
v_call: TRBV6-1
cdr3_aa: CASSGYRGPSTDTQYF
cdr3_nt: TGTGCCAGCAGTGGCTACAGGGGCCCTAGCACAGATACGCAGTATTTT

j_call: TRBJ2-1
d_call: .
clone_size: .
cdr3_length: 12
v_call: TRBV2
cdr3_aa: CASSKSSKEQFF
cdr3_nt: TGTGCCAGCAGCAAATCCTCGAAGGAGCAGTTCTTC

j_call: TRBJ2-6
d_call: .
clone_size: .
cdr3_length: 16
v_call: TRBV6-7
cdr3_aa: CASRVTQYSGANVLTF
cdr3_nt: TGTGCCAGCAGGGTTACTCAGTACTCTGGGGCCAACGTCCTGACTTTC

j_call: TRBJ1-1
d_call: .
clone_size: .
cdr3_length: 13
v_call: TRBV19
cdr3_aa: CASSGQMNTEAFF
cdr3_nt: TGTGCCAGTAGCGGACAGATGAACACTGAAGCTTTCTTT

j_call: TRBJ2-7
d_call: TRBD2
clone_size: .
cdr3_length: 15
v_call: TRBV7-8
cdr3_aa: CASSLAGTSGYEQYF
cdr3_nt: TGTGCCAGCAGCTTAGCCGGGACTAGCGGATACGAGCAGTACTTC

j_call: TRBJ2-7
d_call: .
clone_size: .
cdr3_length: 14
v_call: TRBV7-9
cdr3_aa: CASSPPGYGSEQYF
cdr3_nt: TGTGCCAGCAGCCCACCGGGGTACGGGAGCGAGCAGTACTTC

j_call: TRBJ2-3
d_call: .
clone_size: .
cdr3_length: 15
v_call: TRBV7-2
cdr3_aa: CASSLDRHSTDTQYF
cdr3_nt: TGTGCCAGCAGCCTCGACAGGCATAGCACAGATACGCAGTATTTT

j_call: TRBJ2-5
d_call: TRBD2
clone_size: .
cdr3_length: 16
v_call: TRBV7-3
cdr3_aa: CASSLVGLAGQETQYF
cdr3_nt: TGTGCCAGCAGCTTAGTAGGACTAGCGGGACAAGAGACCCAGTACTTC

j_call: TRBJ1-5
d_call: TRBD1
clone_size: .
cdr3_length: 14
v_call: TRBV19
cdr3_aa: CASSLQGGNQPQHF
cdr3_nt: TGTGCCAGTAGCTTACAGGGGGGGAATCAGCCCCAGCATTTT

j_call: TRBJ2-3
d_call: .
clone_size: once
cdr3_length: 13
v_call: TRBV11-3
cdr3_aa: CASGVGGTDTQYF
cdr3_nt: TGTGCCTCAGGGGTAGGCGGCACAGATACGCAGTATTTT

j_call: TRBJ2-3
d_call: .
clone_size: few
cdr3_length: 15
v_call: TRBV19
cdr3_aa: CASSIVGQPKDTQYF
cdr3_nt: TGTGCCAGTAGTATAGTAGGACAGCCCAAAGATACGCAGTATTTT

j_call: TRBJ2-7
d_call: TRBD1
clone_size: .
cdr3_length: 16
v_call: TRBV28
cdr3_aa: CASLGPRGQGAYEQYF
cdr3_nt: TGTGCCAGCTTGGGCCCACGGGGACAGGGGGCCTACGAGCAGTACTTC

j_call: TRBJ1-2
d_call: TRBD1
clone_size: once
cdr3_length: 16
v_call: TRBV4-2
cdr3_aa: CASSQVLPGDSYGYTF
cdr3_nt: TGTGCCAGCAGCCAAGTCCTCCCAGGGGACAGCTATGGCTACACCTTC

j_call: TRBJ1-1
d_call: .
clone_size: few
cdr3_length: 15
v_call: TRBV4-1
cdr3_aa: CASSLGGWGDTEAFF
cdr3_nt: TGCGCCAGCAGCCTGGGTGGCTGGGGGGACACTGAAGCTTTCTTT

j_call: TRBJ2-4
d_call: .
clone_size: .
cdr3_length: 14
v_call: TRBV11-1
cdr3_aa: CASSLRTAKNIQYF
cdr3_nt: TGTGCCAGCAGCTTACGGACGGCCAAAAACATTCAGTACTTC

j_call: TRBJ2-1
d_call: .
clone_size: .
cdr3_length: 15
v_call: TRBV6-4
cdr3_aa: CASSGAGGSYNEQFF
cdr3_nt: TGTGCCAGCAGTGGAGCGGGCGGGTCCTACAATGAGCAGTTCTTC

j_call: TRBJ2-1
d_call: .
clone_size: .
cdr3_length: 16
v_call: TRBV5-1
cdr3_aa: CASSLAQANSYNEQFF
cdr3_nt: TGCGCCAGCAGCTTGGCCCAGGCTAACTCCTACAATGAGCAGTTCTTC

j_call: TRBJ2-7
d_call: .
clone_size: .
cdr3_length: 13
v_call: TRBV7-9
cdr3_aa: CASSLIRAGEQYF
cdr3_nt: TGTGCCAGCAGCTTAATTAGGGCTGGCGAGCAGTACTTC

j_call: TRBJ1-4
d_call: .
clone_size: .
cdr3_length: 16
v_call: TRBV18
cdr3_aa: CASSPGSARPNEKLFF
cdr3_nt: TGTGCCAGCTCACCAGGGTCGGCAAGGCCTAATGAAAAACTGTTTTTT

j_call: TRBJ1-1
d_call: .
clone_size: few
cdr3_length: 16
v_call: TRBV28
cdr3_aa: CASSSSRYRVNTEAFF
cdr3_nt: TGTGCCAGCAGTTCAAGTAGGTACAGGGTGAACACTGAAGCTTTCTTT

j_call: TRBJ2-7
d_call: TRBD1
clone_size: .
cdr3_length: 13
v_call: TRBV28
cdr3_aa: CASLVTGADKQYF
cdr3_nt: TGTGCCAGCTTGGTGACAGGGGCGGACAAGCAGTACTTC

j_call: TRBJ2-1
d_call: .
clone_size: .
cdr3_length: 15
v_call: TRBV7-3
cdr3_aa: CASSPEVGLYNEQFF
cdr3_nt: TGTGCCAGCAGCCCAGAGGTGGGGCTCTACAATGAGCAGTTCTTC

j_call: TRBJ2-1
d_call: .
clone_size: .
cdr3_length: 16
v_call: TRBV23-1
cdr3_aa: CASSRKRLRPYNEQFF
cdr3_nt: TGCGCCAGCAGCCGTAAGCGGCTCCGACCTTACAATGAGCAGTTCTTC

j_call: TRBJ2-2
d_call: TRBD2
clone_size: .
cdr3_length: 18
v_call: TRBV7-3
cdr3_aa: CASSLGTSGRGNTGELFF
cdr3_nt: TGTGCCAGCAGCTTAGGGACTAGCGGGAGGGGAAACACCGGGGAGCTGTTTTTT

j_call: TRBJ2-5
d_call: TRBD2
clone_size: .
cdr3_length: 15
v_call: TRBV6-1
cdr3_aa: CASSETTSMVETQYF
cdr3_nt: TGTGCCAGCAGTGAGACGACTAGCATGGTGGAGACCCAGTACTTC

j_call: TRBJ2-3
d_call: .
clone_size: few
cdr3_length: 14
v_call: TRBV10-3
cdr3_aa: CAISPLGGGDTQYF
cdr3_nt: TGTGCCATCAGTCCCCTGGGAGGAGGAGATACGCAGTATTTT

j_call: TRBJ2-3
d_call: .
clone_size: .
cdr3_length: 13
v_call: TRBV9
cdr3_aa: CASSFLGGDTQYF
cdr3_nt: TGTGCCAGCAGCTTTCTGGGTGGAGATACGCAGTATTTT

j_call: TRBJ2-3
d_call: .
clone_size: .
cdr3_length: 13
v_call: TRBV27
cdr3_aa: CASSWRGSDTQYF
cdr3_nt: TGTGCCAGCAGTTGGAGAGGGTCAGATACGCAGTATTTT

j_call: TRBJ2-7
d_call: .
clone_size: .
cdr3_length: 16
v_call: TRBV5-1
cdr3_aa: CASSSRKNDRYYEQYF
cdr3_nt: TGCGCCAGCAGCTCACGCAAAAACGACAGATACTACGAGCAGTACTTC

j_call: TRBJ2-6
d_call: .
clone_size: .
cdr3_length: 18
v_call: TRBV10-3
cdr3_aa: CAISDRRGELSGANVLTF
cdr3_nt: TGTGCCATCTCCGATCGAAGGGGGGAACTCTCTGGGGCCAACGTCCTGACTTTC

j_call: TRBJ2-1
d_call: .
clone_size: .
cdr3_length: 15
v_call: TRBV7-9
cdr3_aa: CASSPRIPGHNEQFF
cdr3_nt: TGTGCCAGCAGCCCTAGGATCCCTGGCCACAATGAGCAGTTCTTC

j_call: TRBJ2-7
d_call: TRBD2
clone_size: .
cdr3_length: 18
v_call: TRBV4-3
cdr3_aa: CASSLNLPTSGRRYEQYF
cdr3_nt: TGCGCCAGCAGCCTTAACCTCCCCACTAGCGGGAGACGGTACGAGCAGTACTTC

j_call: TRBJ2-3
d_call: .
clone_size: .
cdr3_length: 11
v_call: TRBV20-1
cdr3_aa: CSATSTDTQYF
cdr3_nt: TGCAGTGCTACGAGCACAGATACGCAGTATTTT

j_call: TRBJ2-7
d_call: .
clone_size: .
cdr3_length: 15
v_call: TRBV5-5
cdr3_aa: CASSLESLGAQEQYF
cdr3_nt: TGTGCCAGCAGCTTGGAGTCCTTGGGGGCTCAGGAGCAGTACTTC

j_call: TRBJ2-5
d_call: TRBD1
clone_size: .
cdr3_length: 14
v_call: TRBV10-2
cdr3_aa: CASNDRGQQETQYF
cdr3_nt: TGCGCCAGCAACGACAGGGGGCAACAAGAGACCCAGTACTTC

j_call: TRBJ2-1
d_call: TRBD2
clone_size: .
cdr3_length: 13
v_call: TRBV6-6
cdr3_aa: CASVAGAGNEQFF
cdr3_nt: TGTGCCAGCGTTGCGGGAGCGGGCAATGAGCAGTTCTTC

j_call: TRBJ2-1
d_call: .
clone_size: .
cdr3_length: 17
v_call: TRBV19
cdr3_aa: CASSIGILIPTSNEQFF
cdr3_nt: TGTGCCAGTAGTATAGGGATCCTAATACCTACCTCCAATGAGCAGTTCTTC

j_call: TRBJ2-7
d_call: TRBD1
clone_size: .
cdr3_length: 16
v_call: TRBV4-1
cdr3_aa: CASSQVKDRGFREQYF
cdr3_nt: TGCGCCAGCAGCCAAGTTAAGGACAGGGGGTTTCGCGAGCAGTACTTC

j_call: TRBJ1-2
d_call: TRBD1
clone_size: .
cdr3_length: 15
v_call: TRBV15
cdr3_aa: CATSRAGGGVYGYTF
cdr3_nt: TGTGCCACCAGCAGAGCAGGGGGCGGTGTCTATGGCTACACCTTC

j_call: TRBJ2-1
d_call: .
clone_size: .
cdr3_length: 14
v_call: TRBV30
cdr3_aa: CAWNEGPSYNEQFF
cdr3_nt: TGTGCCTGGAATGAGGGCCCCTCCTACAATGAGCAGTTCTTC

j_call: TRBJ1-4
d_call: .
clone_size: .
cdr3_length: 16
v_call: TRBV28
cdr3_aa: CASSLLTAATNEKLFF
cdr3_nt: TGTGCCAGCAGTTTACTTACAGCTGCAACTAATGAAAAACTGTTTTTT